A selection of T cell receptor beta chains follows, all from one sample in a study. MiXCR, applied by TCRdb to the 5' RACE reads, yields one record per CDR3 protein. Of about 57,000 distinct CDR3 sequences listed, roughly 25% were seen once; the top ten hold around 2%. The sequencing input was tumor-infiltrating Tregs sorted from the breast tumor. The receptors shown here come from a female donor with breast cancer. Each CDR3 is given with its conserved first and last residue. A D gene is named only where the DNA matches it firmly. Clone sizes are given selectively: once, few, many, or a class where the clone is expanded.

d_call	clone_size	v_call	j_call	cdr3_aa	cdr3_nt
-	few	TRBV7-8	TRBJ1-5	CASSLAGGPSNQPQHF	TGTGCCAGCAGCTTAGCGGGGGGGCCAAGCAATCAGCCCCAGCATTTT
-	-	TRBV20-1	TRBJ1-4	CSASGLGNEKLFF	TGCAGTGCTAGCGGTCTCGGGAATGAAAAACTGTTTTTT
-	few	TRBV7-9	TRBJ2-3	CASRQGGITDTQYF	TGTGCCAGCAGACAGGGGGGGATCACAGATACGCAGTATTTT
-	-	TRBV2	TRBJ2-5	CASSEHRGAYQETQYF	TGTGCCAGCAGTGAACATAGGGGAGCGTACCAAGAGACCCAGTACTTC
TRBD1	-	TRBV2	TRBJ2-1	CASSERGQAYNEQFF	TGTGCCAGCAGTGAAAGAGGACAGGCCTACAATGAGCAGTTCTTC
-	many	TRBV7-2	TRBJ1-2	CASSLGPGSGNTF	TGTGCCAGCAGCTTGGGGCCAGGGTCAGGAAACACCTTC
-	-	TRBV5-1	TRBJ2-5	CASQELGQETQYF	TGCGCCAGCCAGGAGCTGGGGCAAGAGACCCAGTACTTC
TRBD1	-	TRBV3-1	TRBJ1-5	CASSPQGFNQPQHF	TGTGCCAGCAGCCCACAGGGGTTCAATCAGCCCCAGCATTTT
-	-	TRBV24-1	TRBJ2-3	CATSDSVRSPDTQYF	TGTGCCACCAGTGATTCAGTGAGGAGCCCAGATACGCAGTATTTT
-	few	TRBV12-3/TRBV12-4	TRBJ2-5	CASSVEGGETQYF	TGTGCCAGCAGTGTAGAAGGGGGGGAGACCCAGTACTTC
-	few	TRBV20-1	TRBJ2-1	CSAIWEVNEQFF	TGCAGTGCTATATGGGAAGTCAATGAGCAGTTCTTC
-	-	TRBV2	TRBJ1-4	CASSQGTAEKLFF	TGTGCCAGCAGCCAAGGGACCGCCGAAAAACTGTTTTTT
-	-	TRBV2	TRBJ2-3	CASSDRYTDTQYF	TGTGCCAGCAGTGATCGCTACACAGATACGCAGTATTTT
TRBD2	many	TRBV5-1	TRBJ2-1	CASSLSSGGTWNEQFF	TGCGCCAGCAGCTTGTCTAGCGGGGGTACGTGGAATGAGCAGTTCTTC
TRBD2	many	TRBV5-1	TRBJ2-7	CASSLDRGQTTSGSHEQYF	TGCGCCAGCAGCTTGGATCGCGGGCAGACGACTAGCGGGAGCCACGAGCAGTACTTC
-	few	TRBV7-2	TRBJ1-1	CASSIRETEAFF	TGTGCCAGCAGCATAAGGGAGACTGAAGCTTTCTTT
TRBD2	-	TRBV5-1	TRBJ2-3	CASSLSGREDTQYF	TGCGCCAGCAGTTTGAGCGGGAGAGAAGATACGCAGTATTTT
TRBD2	many	TRBV7-3	TRBJ2-1	CASSLNGGAYEQFF	TGTGCCAGCAGCTTAAACGGGGGGGCCTATGAGCAGTTCTTC
TRBD2	-	TRBV5-1	TRBJ2-7	CASSFSGSDEQYF	TGCGCCAGCAGCTTTAGCGGGAGTGACGAGCAGTACTTC
-	few	TRBV6-1	TRBJ2-1	CASSLTFNEQFF	TGTGCCAGCAGTCTGACTTTCAATGAGCAGTTCTTC
-	medium-sized	TRBV27	TRBJ1-1	CASSFRGGTEAFF	TGTGCCAGCAGTTTCAGGGGAGGAACTGAAGCTTTCTTT
TRBD1	-	TRBV20-1	TRBJ2-3	CSAAGDRSNTDTQYF	TGCAGTGCTGCTGGGGACAGGAGTAACACAGATACGCAGTATTTT
TRBD1	few	TRBV20-1	TRBJ1-2	CSAPRPGQGDYTF	TGCAGTGCACCCAGGCCGGGACAGGGGGACTACACCTTC
TRBD2	medium-sized	TRBV7-2	TRBJ2-1	CASSSGLAGAIGEQFF	TGTGCCAGCAGCTCTGGACTAGCGGGAGCAATCGGTGAGCAGTTCTTC
TRBD2	many	TRBV20-1	TRBJ2-1	CSARGIAGATVNEQFF	TGCAGTGCTAGAGGGATAGCGGGAGCTACGGTCAATGAGCAGTTCTTC
-	medium-sized	TRBV5-1	TRBJ2-1	CASSSTSTDNEQFF	TGCGCCAGCAGCTCAACTTCTACCGACAATGAGCAGTTCTTC